These T cell receptor beta chains were read from a single sample in a study of shared clonotypes between healthy human individuals. Assay: immunoSEQ multiplex PCR; the TCRdb copy retains only in-frame clones and omits some. The profile shows roughly 2.2 million clones, 80% to 95% of them singletons. The material sequenced was naive CD4+ T cells from PBMCs. The receptors were gathered from a man younger than 35 in good health. Some clones in this sample may be carry-over from other donors' samples. Each CDR3 is given with its conserved first and last residue. A D gene is named only where the DNA matches it firmly. Not all rows give a size; the values are once, few, many and, for expanded clones, a class.

DNA	CDR3	V	D	size	J
TGTGCCAGCAGCCAACGACTATTTATCCAGCGGCCCCACAATGAGCAGTTCTTC	CASSQRLFIQRPHNEQFF	TRBV7-2	NA	NA	TRBJ2-1
TGCGCCAGCAGCCAACCAACAGGGGGGACAGATACGCAGTATTTT	CASSQPTGGTDTQYF	TRBV5-1	TRBD1	once	TRBJ2-3
TGTGCCAGCAGCTCGAACGGGGGACTAGCGGCCGGAGGCCTCTACGAGCAGTACTTC	CASSSNGGLAAGGLYEQYF	TRBV7-6	TRBD2	NA	TRBJ2-7
TGTGCCAGCAGCTTAGTAGCAGGGGGCGAAGAGCCCTACGAGCAGTACTTC	CASSLVAGGEEPYEQYF	TRBV7-6	TRBD1	NA	TRBJ2-7
TGTGCCAGCAGTCCCGGAGTAAGGACAAACTATGGCTACACCTTC	CASSPGVRTNYGYTF	TRBV28	NA	NA	TRBJ1-2
TGTGCCAGCAGTTCCCTCTTTGATGCGGCGGCGGGCTACGAGCAGTACTTC	CASSSLFDAAAGYEQYF	TRBV27	NA	NA	TRBJ2-7
TGTGCCAGCAGCTTGGACGGCAGGGCGGTGAGGACTGAAGCTTTCTTT	CASSLDGRAVRTEAFF	TRBV5-4	NA	NA	TRBJ1-1
TGCGCCAGCAGCCAGGGACTAGCGATTAGCACAGATACGCAGTATTTT	CASSQGLAISTDTQYF	TRBV4-1	TRBD2	NA	TRBJ2-3
TGTGCCAGCAGCCAAGCTCCACCGGGGGAGACCCAGTACTTC	CASSQAPPGETQYF	TRBV4-2	NA	NA	TRBJ2-5
TGTGCCACGGGACGGGACCCGGGGAACACCATATATTTT	CATGRDPGNTIYF	TRBV6-1	NA	NA	TRBJ1-3
TGTGCCAGCAAAAAACAACGGACAGCCTACCAAGAGACCCAGTACTTC	CASKKQRTAYQETQYF	TRBV6-4	NA	NA	TRBJ2-5
TGCGCCAGCAGCTTGGACAGGGACTATGGCTACACCTTC	CASSLDRDYGYTF	TRBV5-1	NA	NA	TRBJ1-2
TGCGCCAGCAGCTCCCGCCCAGGGGGGACAGATACGCAGTATTTT	CASSSRPGGTDTQYF	TRBV5-1	NA	NA	TRBJ2-3
TGTGCCAGCAGCGTAGATGGCAGGGCGGGAAGCACAGATACGCAGTATTTT	CASSVDGRAGSTDTQYF	TRBV9	NA	NA	TRBJ2-3
TGTGCCAGCAGCCCCCCGGGGACAGATACGCAGTATTTT	CASSPPGTDTQYF	TRBV2	NA	NA	TRBJ2-3
TGTGCCAGCAGCTTTAGCGGGAATGAGCAGTACTTC	CASSFSGNEQYF	TRBV7-9	TRBD2	NA	TRBJ2-7
TGTGCCAGCAGTTACTCGTCGACGAGCTACAATGAAAAACTGTTTTTT	CASSYSSTSYNEKLFF	TRBV6-5	NA	NA	TRBJ1-4
TGTGCCAGCAGCCCCACAGGCCTAGAAGCTTTCTTT	CASSPTGLEAFF	TRBV7-9	NA	few	TRBJ1-1
TGCAGCGTTGAAGATTGGCCCAATGAGCAGTTCTTC	CSVEDWPNEQFF	TRBV29-1	NA	NA	TRBJ2-1
TGTGCCAGCAGCTCGGGACTAGTGTCAGATACGCAGTATTTT	CASSSGLVSDTQYF	TRBV7-7	TRBD2	once	TRBJ2-3
TGTGCCAGCAGCCCCCGGACTGCGGTAGGGAACACCATATATTTT	CASSPRTAVGNTIYF	TRBV6-5	NA	NA	TRBJ1-3
TGTGCCAGCAGTTTCGCAGGAATACAGGATGGCTACACCTTC	CASSFAGIQDGYTF	TRBV28	NA	once	TRBJ1-2
TGTGCCAGCAGGGGACTAGCCGCAGCGGAAGAGCAGTACTTC	CASRGLAAAEEQYF	TRBV27	TRBD2	NA	TRBJ2-7
TGTGCCAGCAGTGATGAGGCAGGTAGTGAAGCTTTCTTT	CASSDEAGSEAFF	TRBV2	NA	NA	TRBJ1-1
TGTGCCAGCAGCTTGAAGGGATGGAGGGACGAGCAGTACTTC	CASSLKGWRDEQYF	TRBV7-2	NA	NA	TRBJ2-7
TGTGCCAGCTCACCAATTCGACAGGGCGTGTATACGCAGTATTTT	CASSPIRQGVYTQYF	TRBV18	TRBD1	NA	TRBJ2-3
TGTGCCAGCAGTTCGTATACAGGGGACCCCTATGGCTACACCTTC	CASSSYTGDPYGYTF	TRBV28	TRBD1	NA	TRBJ1-2
TGCGCCAGCAGCTTGCCTAGCGGGTTCACAGATACGCAGTATTTT	CASSLPSGFTDTQYF	TRBV5-1	TRBD2	NA	TRBJ2-3
TGTGCCAGCAGCGCGGACCCACGGGCCTCCTACGAGCAGTACTTC	CASSADPRASYEQYF	TRBV9	NA	NA	TRBJ2-7
TGTGCCAGCAGTCCCCCGGGCTACCAAGAGACCCAGTACTTC	CASSPPGYQETQYF	TRBV28	NA	NA	TRBJ2-5
TGTGCCAGCAGCTCGGCGCGGGAAGATTACAATGAGCAGTTCTTC	CASSSAREDYNEQFF	TRBV7-9	NA	NA	TRBJ2-1
TGTGCCAGCAGCCTCCGGACCCCTGGTAGGGCGAATGAGCAGTTCTTC	CASSLRTPGRANEQFF	TRBV5-6	NA	NA	TRBJ2-1
TGTGCCAGCAGCGTCGGACTAGCGGACACAGATACGCAGTATTTT	CASSVGLADTDTQYF	TRBV9	TRBD2	NA	TRBJ2-3
TGTGCCAGCAGCAAAATGGCGGGAGTGGGGGCCGGGGAGCTGTTTTTT	CASSKMAGVGAGELFF	TRBV5-6	TRBD2	NA	TRBJ2-2
TGTGCCAGCAGCTCGGGACAGGGCTCCTACGAGCAGTACTTC	CASSSGQGSYEQYF	TRBV11-1	TRBD1	NA	TRBJ2-7
TGTGCCAGCAGCCGAAACGCGTTCACTAATGAAAAACTGTTTTTT	CASSRNAFTNEKLFF	TRBV7-2	NA	once	TRBJ1-4
TGCGCCAGCAGCCAAGTTCTGACCGCCGTTGGAGGCTACACCTTC	CASSQVLTAVGGYTF	TRBV4-1	NA	NA	TRBJ1-2
TGTGCCAGCCGCGGGGGGGACTCTGGGGCCAACGTCCTGACTTTC	CASRGGDSGANVLTF	TRBV19	TRBD2	once	TRBJ2-6
TGTGCCAGCAGTCGAGACTCTAACTATGGCTACACCTTC	CASSRDSNYGYTF	TRBV6-5	NA	once	TRBJ1-2
TGTGCCAGCAGCTTGATGAAGGGGAAGGGCACAGATACGCAGTATTTT	CASSLMKGKGTDTQYF	TRBV5-6	NA	NA	TRBJ2-3
TGTGCCAGCAGCCAAGAGGAACTTTTTGGCTACACCTTC	CASSQEELFGYTF	TRBV14	NA	once	TRBJ1-2
TGCGCCAGCAGCAAGGGACAGGGACCAACTAATGAAAAACTGTTTTTT	CASSKGQGPTNEKLFF	TRBV5-1	TRBD1	NA	TRBJ1-4
TGTGCCAGCAGAGAGGACTACCCCTACGAGCAGTACTTC	CASREDYPYEQYF	TRBV6-1	NA	once	TRBJ2-7
TGTGCCAGCAGCTTACGAGCGGGAGCGATCACCGGGGAGCTGTTTTTT	CASSLRAGAITGELFF	TRBV7-9	TRBD2	NA	TRBJ2-2
TGCGCCAGCAGCCAACATTCGACAGTTCTATCTGGAAACACCATATATTTT	CASSQHSTVLSGNTIYF	TRBV4-3	NA	few	TRBJ1-3
TGCGCCAGCAGCTACCGCCTGGCTAGCGGGACCTCCCAGGGGACCCAGTACTTC	CASSYRLASGTSQGTQYF	TRBV5-1	TRBD2	once	TRBJ2-5
TGTGCCAGCAGCTTGGCAGGGGGGTCACCCCTCCACTTT	CASSLAGGSPLHF	TRBV5-6	TRBD1	NA	TRBJ1-6
TGCGCCAGCAGCCCCGACCCAAATCAGCCCCAGCATTTT	CASSPDPNQPQHF	TRBV5-1	NA	NA	TRBJ1-5